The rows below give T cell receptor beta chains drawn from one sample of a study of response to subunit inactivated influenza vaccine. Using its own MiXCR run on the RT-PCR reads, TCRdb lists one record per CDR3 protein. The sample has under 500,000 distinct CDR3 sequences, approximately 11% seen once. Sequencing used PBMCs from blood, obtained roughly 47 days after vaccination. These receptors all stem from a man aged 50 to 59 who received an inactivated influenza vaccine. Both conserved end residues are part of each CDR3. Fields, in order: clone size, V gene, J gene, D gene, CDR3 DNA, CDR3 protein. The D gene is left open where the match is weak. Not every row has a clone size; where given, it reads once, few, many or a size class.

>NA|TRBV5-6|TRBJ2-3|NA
TGTGCCAGCAGCTTGGCCGGCCTGGCACAGAGTACGCAGTATTTT
CASSLAGLAQSTQYF
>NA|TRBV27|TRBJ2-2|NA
TGTGCCAGCAGTTTAGATACAGGGTTAGGGATACGCGGGGAGCTGTTTTTT
CASSLDTGLGIRGELFF
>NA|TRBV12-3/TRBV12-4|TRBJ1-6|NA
TGTGCCAGCATTCCACAGGAAGAGAATTCACCCCTCCACTTT
CASIPQEENSPLHF
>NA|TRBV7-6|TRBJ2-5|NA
TGTGCCAGCAGCTCCGACCACAGAAATAAAGAGACCCAGTACTTC
CASSSDHRNKETQYF
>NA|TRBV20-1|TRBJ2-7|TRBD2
TGCAGTGCTAATAGCCTAGCGGGAGAATCCTACGAGCAGTACTTC
CSANSLAGESYEQYF
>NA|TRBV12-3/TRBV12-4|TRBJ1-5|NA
TGTGCCAGCAGTCGGGGGCCAACCAGCAATCAGCCCCAGCATTTT
CASSRGPTSNQPQHF
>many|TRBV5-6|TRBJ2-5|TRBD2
TGTGCCAGCAGCCGTAGCGGGATAGCCGGAGAGACCCAGTACTTC
CASSRSGIAGETQYF
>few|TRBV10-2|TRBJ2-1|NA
TGCGCCAGCAGACCGGCAGGGTACTACAATGAGCAGTTCTTC
CASRPAGYYNEQFF
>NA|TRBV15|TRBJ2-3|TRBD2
TGTGCCACCAGCAGAGATATGACTAGCGGGGGGGCCCTTGGATCCACAGATACGCAGTATTTT
CATSRDMTSGGALGSTDTQYF
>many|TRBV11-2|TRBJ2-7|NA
TGTGCCAGCAGCAGCCCAACAAGGGCCTACGAGCAGTACTTC
CASSSPTRAYEQYF
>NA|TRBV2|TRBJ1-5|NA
TGTGCCAGCAGTCCGAAGGGGTCTTATAGCAATCAGCCCCAGCATTTT
CASSPKGSYSNQPQHF
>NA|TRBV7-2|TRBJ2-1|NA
TGTGCCGGCAGCTTAGCACAGGGTACGACTGAGCAGTTCTTC
CAGSLAQGTTEQFF
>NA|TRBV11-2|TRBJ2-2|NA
TGTGCCAGCAGCTTTTCCATGAACACCGGGGAGCTGTTTTTT
CASSFSMNTGELFF
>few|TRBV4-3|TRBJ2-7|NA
TGCGCCAGCAGCCAAGATAGAAGGGAGGAAGCCTACGAGCAGTACTTC
CASSQDRREEAYEQYF
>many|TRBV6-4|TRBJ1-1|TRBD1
TGTGCCAGCAACCCAGGGGGAGCTTTCTTT
CASNPGGAFF
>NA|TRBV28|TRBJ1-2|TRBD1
TGTGCCAGCATTATGGACAGGCGATCGGTAGGCTACACCTTC
CASIMDRRSVGYTF
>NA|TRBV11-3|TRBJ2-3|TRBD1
TGTGCCAGCAGCCCCGGACAGGGGCGTTTGGGCACAGATACGCAGTATTTT
CASSPGQGRLGTDTQYF
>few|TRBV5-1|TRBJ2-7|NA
TGCGCCAGCAGCTTGAATTCTGGGGTCGGTTACGAGCAGTACTTC
CASSLNSGVGYEQYF
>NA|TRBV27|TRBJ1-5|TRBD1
TGTGCCAGCAGTCGGACCCAGACAGGGCCAGGTCAGCCCCAGCATTTT
CASSRTQTGPGQPQHF
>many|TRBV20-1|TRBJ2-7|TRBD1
TGCAGTGCTAGGAGGACAGGGGAATACGAGCAGTACTTC
CSARRTGEYEQYF
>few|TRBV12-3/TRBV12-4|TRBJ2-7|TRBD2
TGTGCCAGCAGTCGGACTAGTTCCGAGCAGTACTTC
CASSRTSSEQYF
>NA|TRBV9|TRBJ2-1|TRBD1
TGTGCCAGCAGCCGACAGGGGGGAAATGAGCAGTTCTTC
CASSRQGGNEQFF
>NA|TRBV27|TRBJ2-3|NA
TGTGCCAGCAGTTCTCGGTTTCCAGATACGCAGTATTTT
CASSSRFPDTQYF
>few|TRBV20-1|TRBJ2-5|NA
TGCAGTGCTAGTTTCCTGCAAGAGACCCAGTACTTC
CSASFLQETQYF
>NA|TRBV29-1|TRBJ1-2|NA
TGCAGCGTCCAGACCGAGATATATGGCTACACCTTC
CSVQTEIYGYTF
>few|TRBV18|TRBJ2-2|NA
TGTGCCAGCTCACCACCCGAGACGAACACCGGGGAGCTGTTTTTT
CASSPPETNTGELFF
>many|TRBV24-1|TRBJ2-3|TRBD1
TGTGCCACCAGTGAGCTGGGCAGGGGGCAAGGGTTGAGCACAGATACGCAGTATTTT
CATSELGRGQGLSTDTQYF
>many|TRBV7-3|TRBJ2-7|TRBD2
TGTGCCAGCAGCCTGGCTAGCGGGACCTACGAGCAGTACTTC
CASSLASGTYEQYF
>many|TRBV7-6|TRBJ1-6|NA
TGTGCCAGCAGCTTAGCGGCGAGGGGGAATTCACCCCTCCACTTT
CASSLAARGNSPLHF
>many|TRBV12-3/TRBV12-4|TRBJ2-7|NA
TGTGCCAGCAGTATAGGAGGCGGGGACGAGCAGTACTTC
CASSIGGGDEQYF
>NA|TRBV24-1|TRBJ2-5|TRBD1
TGTGCCACCAGTGAGACCACAGGGGCCGGGCAAGAGACCCAGTACTTC
CATSETTGAGQETQYF
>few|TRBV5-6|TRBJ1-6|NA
TGTGCCAGCTCTCTGGGTGGGGAGAATTCACCCCTCCACTTT
CASSLGGENSPLHF
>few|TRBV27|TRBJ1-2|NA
TGTGCCAGCAGTTTAAGAGAGAGCTATGGCTACACCTTC
CASSLRESYGYTF
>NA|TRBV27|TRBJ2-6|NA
TGTGCCAGCAGTCGGGGCGTCTCTGGGGCCAACGTCCTGACTTTC
CASSRGVSGANVLTF
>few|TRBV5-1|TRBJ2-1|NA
TGCGCCAGCAGCTTGGCCCCTGGGGGGAATGAGCAGTTCTTC
CASSLAPGGNEQFF
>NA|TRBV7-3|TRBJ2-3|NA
TGTGCCAGCAAAACGGACGCGGGCACAGATACGCAGTATTTT
CASKTDAGTDTQYF
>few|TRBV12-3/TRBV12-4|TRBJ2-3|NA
TGTGCCAGCAGTTTATTGGGAACCACAGATACGCAGTATTTT
CASSLLGTTDTQYF
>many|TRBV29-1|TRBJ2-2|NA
TGCAGCGTCCTCCTCGGGACACAGAACACCGGGGAGCTGTTTTTT
CSVLLGTQNTGELFF
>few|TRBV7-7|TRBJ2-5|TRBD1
TGTGCTAGCAGCTTAGGTGGACAGGGGGCCTGGGAGACCCAGTACTTC
CASSLGGQGAWETQYF
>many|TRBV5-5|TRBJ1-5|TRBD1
TGTGCCAGCAGCTTGGGGGCCCGGGACAGGGGGAATCAGCCCCAGCATTTT
CASSLGARDRGNQPQHF
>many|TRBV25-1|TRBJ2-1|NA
TGTGCCAGCAAAGACTTTAATGAGCAGTTCTTC
CASKDFNEQFF
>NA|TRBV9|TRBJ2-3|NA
TGTGCCAGCAGCGCTTCGACAGGAGATACGCAGTATTTT
CASSASTGDTQYF
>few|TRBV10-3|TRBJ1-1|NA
TGTGCCATCAGCCCTAACAGGGAGGAAGCTTTCTTT
CAISPNREEAFF
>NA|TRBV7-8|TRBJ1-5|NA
TGTGCCAGCAGCTTAGCTGTACAAAGCAATCAGCCCCAGCATTTT
CASSLAVQSNQPQHF
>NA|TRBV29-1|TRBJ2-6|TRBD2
TGCAGCGTTTTGGGGACTAGCGGGACCGCTGGGGCCAACGTCCTGACTTTC
CSVLGTSGTAGANVLTF
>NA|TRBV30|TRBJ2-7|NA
TGTGCCTGGAGTGTAACACGCTACGAGCAGTACTTC
CAWSVTRYEQYF
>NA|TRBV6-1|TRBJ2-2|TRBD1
TGTGCCAGCAGTCCAGAGACAGGGGTGAACACCGGGGAGCTGTTTTTT
CASSPETGVNTGELFF
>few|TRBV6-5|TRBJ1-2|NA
TGTGCCAGCAGTTACTCGAGGGCGGCAGGGCTCGGGGACTATGGCTACACCTTC
CASSYSRAAGLGDYGYTF
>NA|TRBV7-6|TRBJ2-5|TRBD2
TGTGCCAGCAGCTTAGTAGGACTAGCGGGACAAGAGACCCAGTACTTC
CASSLVGLAGQETQYF
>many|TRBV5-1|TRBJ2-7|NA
TGCGCCAGCAGCGGGACCGGGACGGTCTCCTACGAGCAGTACTTC
CASSGTGTVSYEQYF